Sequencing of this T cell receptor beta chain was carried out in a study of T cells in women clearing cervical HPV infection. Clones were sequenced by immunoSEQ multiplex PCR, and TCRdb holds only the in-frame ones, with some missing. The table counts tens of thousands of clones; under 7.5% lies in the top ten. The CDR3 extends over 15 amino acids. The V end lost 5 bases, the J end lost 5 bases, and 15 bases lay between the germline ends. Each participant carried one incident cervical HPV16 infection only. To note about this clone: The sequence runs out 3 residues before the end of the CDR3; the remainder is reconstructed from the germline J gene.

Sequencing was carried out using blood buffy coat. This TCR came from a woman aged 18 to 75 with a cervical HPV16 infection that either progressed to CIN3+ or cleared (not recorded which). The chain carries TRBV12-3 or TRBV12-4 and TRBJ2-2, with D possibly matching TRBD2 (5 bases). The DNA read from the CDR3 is TGTGCCAGCAGTCTCGACCCTCGGGGTACCGGGGAG. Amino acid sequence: CASSLDPRGTGE. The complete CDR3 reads CASSLDPRGTGELFF.